This TCR beta chain was recovered during a study of T cells expressing NK-cell markers. 5'RACE template switching built TCR beta cDNA with unique molecular identifiers. Reprocessing the 5' RACE reads, TCRdb reports a single entry for every CDR3 protein and omits DNA. In total, the table holds 350,000 to 500,000 distinct CDR3 sequences. This CDR3 contains 15 residues. Germline V gene sequence: CDR1 SGHRS, CDR2 YFSETQ. The rearrangement links TRBV5-1 to TRBJ1-1; TCRdb's D call, TRBD1, is unchecked because there is no DNA. The sequenced sample consisted of blood T cells: a sorted CD56 or NKG2C T cell subset, CD4+ or CD8+ T cells, or bulk PBMC T cells (not recorded which). The receptor was isolated from a woman between 18 and 69 years old in good health. CDR3 protein: CASSRVSTGDTEAFF.